The 14 T cell receptor beta chains in this list originate from one sample, sequenced in a study of cytomegalovirus exposure and HLA in healthy donors. With 60 Vbeta and 13 Jbeta primers, the PCR was carried out. TCRdb's copy holds only in-frame clones and misses some; the assay was immunoSEQ multiplex PCR. This sample has some 120,000 clones, with about 72% found just once. The sequencing input was PBMCs. The receptors were gathered from a man in his thirties or forties in good health and CMV-seropositive.

This clone was seen a single time. The chain uses TRBV11-2 and TRBJ2-7; possibly TRBD1 for D (6 bases). Germline V lookup: CDR1 SGHAT, CDR2 FQNNGV. The CDR3 covers 13 residues. V gave up 0 bases and J gave up 6 bases, with 9 bases separating them. The CDR3 nucleotides read TGTGCCAGCAGCTTAGATTTAGGGGGCGAGCAGTACTTC. Translated: CASSLDLGGEQYF.

The rearrangement links TRBV19 to TRBJ2-2; 10 nucleotides align to TRBD2. Losses at the gene ends were 5 bases for V and 5 bases for J; bases not matched to a gene: 2. The germline CDR1 and CDR2 sequences are LNHDA and SQIVND (reference sequence). The CDR3 contains 14 residues. CDR3 sequence: CASSGLAETGELFF. For the CDR3, the DNA is TGTGCCAGTAGTGGACTAGCGGAGACCGGGGAGCTGTTTTTT.

This clone was seen once. V and J are TRBV29-1 and TRBJ2-7; 8 bases align to TRBD1. The germline CDR1 and CDR2 sequences are SQVTM and ANQGSEA. The V and J ends lost 3 bases and 3 bases, in that order; junction bases with no gene match: 7. This CDR3 is 14 amino acids long. The CDR3 is CSVELGDRNYEQYF. DNA of the CDR3: TGCAGCGTTGAGCTGGGGGACAGGAACTACGAGCAGTACTTC.

The chain links TRBV28 to TRBJ1-2, with 10 positions matching TRBD1. The CDR3 length is 16 residues. Germline CDR1 is MDHEN and CDR2 is SYDVKM. Losses at the gene ends were 6 bases for V and 0 bases for J; bases not matched to a gene: 7. The CDR3 nucleotides are TGTGCCAGCAGCTCGGGACAGGGGTTTGCTAACTATGGCTACACCTTC. As protein: CASSSGQGFANYGYTF.

This clone was detected only a few times. V is TRBV19 and J is TRBJ2-5; possibly TRBD1 for D (6 bases). Per the germline V gene, CDR1 is LNHDA and CDR2 is SQIVND (reference sequence). V lost 4 bases and J lost 5, with 17 bases in between. The CDR3 covers 15 residues. The CDR3 DNA follows: TGTGCCAGTAGTACCAGACAGGTCCCTGGGGAGACCCAGTACTTC. Translating gives CASSTRQVPGETQYF.

The genes are TRBV5-4 and TRBJ2-5; TRBD2 agrees at 12 bases. Germline CDR1 SGHNT, CDR2 YYREEE (reference sequence). The CDR3 has 15 amino acids. V was pared by 6 bases and J by 5 bases, with 8 bases of the junction left unmatched. For the CDR3, the DNA is TGTGCCAGCACCTCCCGACTAGCGGGAGAGGAGACCCAGTACTTC. It translates to CASTSRLAGEETQYF.

The chain carries TRBV5-4 and TRBJ2-1, with D perhaps TRBD2 (6 bases). V shed 0 bases and J shed 7 bases, with 8 bases lying between them. The CDR3 is 13 residues long. Per the germline V gene, CDR1 is SGHNT and CDR2 is YYREEE (reference sequence). The CDR3 protein is CASSLGLENEQFF. The CDR3 DNA is TGTGCCAGCAGCTTGGGACTAGAGAATGAGCAGTTCTTC.

This clone was recorded a few times. The gene calls are TRBV7-3 and TRBJ2-5, with a weak D call TRBD2 (6 bases). CDR3 length equals 19 residues. Germline CDR1 and CDR2: SGHTA and FQGTGA. Between the trimmed V and J ends, which lost 0 bases and 0 bases, there was a span of 20 bases. CDR3 protein: CASSLTSSGGGLYQETQYF. The CDR3 DNA sequence: TGTGCCAGCAGCTTAACGTCGTCCGGCGGAGGGCTGTACCAAGAGACCCAGTACTTC. Complete variable domain (other parts from reference TRBV7-3 and TRBJ2-5): GAGVSQTPSNKVTEKGKYVELRCDPISGHTALYWYRQSLGQGPEFLIYFQGTGAADDSGLPNDRFFAVRPEGSVSTLKIQRTERGDSAVYLCASSLTSSGGGLYQETQYFGPGTRLLVL.

This clone has a handful of counts. The J gene is TRBJ2-3, the V gene TRBV28; D gene ambiguous. The CDR3 covers 14 residues. In germline, CDR1 is MDHEN, CDR2 SYDVKM. Trimming cost V 2 bases and J 2 bases, with 8 bases left between them. The CDR3 region is CASSLMSVTDTQYF. The CDR3 DNA sequence: TGTGCCAGCAGTTTAATGTCCGTCACAGATACGCAGTATTTT. The variable domain in full, with the rest retrieved from reference TRBV28 and TRBJ2-3, is DVKVTQSSRYLVKRTGEKVFLECVQDMDHENMFWYRQDPGLGLRLIYFSYDVKMKEKGDIPEGYSVSREKKERFSLILESASTNQTSMYLCASSLMSVTDTQYFGPGTRLTVL.

V and J are TRBV4-3 and TRBJ2-5, with 12 positions matching TRBD2. This CDR3 contains 16 residues. Trimming cost V 4 bases and J 7 bases; bases outside gene matches: 10. Germline CDR1 and CDR2: LGHNA and YSLEER. The CDR3 nucleotides read TGCGCCAGCAGCCGCAATAGACTAGCGGGAGATGGGACCCAGTACTTC. This sequence encodes CASSRNRLAGDGTQYF.

The rearrangement links TRBV4-1 to TRBJ2-3; 7 positions agree with TRBD1. CDR1 is MGHRA and CDR2 is YSYEKL in the germline V gene. Trimming took 4 bases from V and 2 from J; bases not matched to a gene: 6. The CDR3 spans 15 residues. The CDR3 DNA is TGCGCCAGCAGCCGAGGGACAGCCAACACAGATACGCAGTATTTT. Protein sequence: CASSRGTANTDTQYF.

This rearrangement joins TRBV4-2 to TRBJ2-3; 8 bases match TRBD2. CDR3 length equals 15 residues. The V gene's germline CDR1 is LGHNA and CDR2 YNFKEQ. Trimming removed 4 bases from V and 2 bases from J; junction bases left unmatched: 5. DNA of the CDR3: TGTGCCAGCAGCCGTGGACTAGCTGACACAGATACGCAGTATTTT. It codes for CASSRGLADTDTQYF.

The chain is built from TRBV7-2 and TRBJ2-7; D might be TRBD1 (5 bases). V lost 3 bases, J lost 6 bases, and 12 bases lay in between. Germline CDR1 is SGHTA and CDR2 is FQGNSA. CDR3 length: 13 amino acids. This chain's CDR3 is CASSFDRSSEQYF. The CDR3 region has the DNA TGTGCCAGCAGCTTCGACAGATCTTCCGAGCAGTACTTC.

The V gene is TRBV15, the J gene TRBJ1-4, with D possibly being TRBD1 (5 bases). CDR3 length: 16 amino acids. Deletions cut 2 bases from V and 5 bases from J, with 15 bases between. Germline V gene sequence: CDR1 LNHNV, CDR2 YYDKDF (reference sequence). The CDR3 loop is CATSRRSRGINEKLFF. CDR3 in DNA: TGTGCCACCAGCAGACGATCCCGGGGGATCAATGAAAAACTGTTTTTT.